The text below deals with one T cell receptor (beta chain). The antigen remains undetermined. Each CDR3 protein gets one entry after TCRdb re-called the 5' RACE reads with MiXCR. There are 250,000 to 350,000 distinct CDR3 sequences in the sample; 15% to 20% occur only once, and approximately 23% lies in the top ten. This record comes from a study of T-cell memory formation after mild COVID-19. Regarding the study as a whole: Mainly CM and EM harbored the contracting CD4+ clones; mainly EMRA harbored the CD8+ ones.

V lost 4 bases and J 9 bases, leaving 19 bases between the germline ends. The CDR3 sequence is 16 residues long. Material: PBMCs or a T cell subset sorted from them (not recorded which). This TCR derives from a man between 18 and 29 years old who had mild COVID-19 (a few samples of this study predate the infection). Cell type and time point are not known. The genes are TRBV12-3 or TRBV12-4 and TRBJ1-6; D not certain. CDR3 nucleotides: TGTGCCAGCAGTTCCGCTGGATCGGTGGGCAGTTCACCCCTCCACTTT. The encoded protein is CASSSAGSVGSSPLHF.